The 30 T cell receptor beta chains below come from one sample, sequenced in a study of beta chain features in type 1 diabetes. Expressed TCRB transcripts were sequenced, since all the RNA that had been isolated was reverse transcribed. Clones were read by immunoSEQ multiplex PCR, and TCRdb kept only the in-frame ones, dropping some. The table shows under 250,000 clones, with under 13% occurring only once. Sample: central memory CD4+ T cells from blood. All receptors derive from a man in his late teens or twenties in good health.

This clone was counted between two and nine times. The chain recombines TRBV7-2 with TRBJ2-3; D unclear. With 1 base removed from V and 6 bases from J, the gap between germline ends came to 5 bases. The CDR3 sequence is 12 residues long. CDR1 and CDR2 (germline): SGHTA, FQGNSA. The CDR3 region is CASSLVMDTQYF. The CDR3 region has the DNA TGTGCCAGCAGCTTAGTTATGGATACGCAGTATTTT.

This clone was seen only a few times. The rearrangement joins TRBV4-3 to TRBJ1-1, with D hard to call. Germline CDR1 is LGHNA and CDR2 is YSLEER. The CDR3 consists of 14 residues. The V end was cut by 5 bases, the J end by 1 base, with 11 bases between. The CDR3, as DNA: TGCGCCAGCAGCGCCTACAACACGAACACTGAAGCTTTCTTT. Protein product: CASSAYNTNTEAFF.

This rearrangement joins TRBV9 to TRBJ2-2; 9 bases are a match to TRBD1. The CDR3 contains 16 residues. Per the germline V gene, CDR1 is SGDLS and CDR2 is YYNGEE. The J segment lost 4 bases and the V segment lost 4 bases, leaving 8 bases of the junction unmatched. Written as DNA, the CDR3 is TGTGCCAGCAGCACCCGTGGGACAGGGACCACCGGGGAGCTGTTTTTT. This codes for CASSTRGTGTTGELFF.

This clone came up a few times. This rearrangement joins TRBV7-2 to TRBJ2-4; D call uncertain. The V and J ends lost 4 bases and 1 base respectively, with 11 bases between them. Germline assignment: CDR1 SGHTA and CDR2 FQGNSA. The CDR3 has 15 residues. The CDR3 DNA follows: TGTGCCAGCAGCTCGGCCGGGTGGGCCAAAAACATTCAGTACTTC. Its protein product is CASSSAGWAKNIQYF.

The CDR3 region has the DNA TGTGCCAGTAGTATCGGGCTACCCTACGAGCAGTACTTC. Amino acids: CASSIGLPYEQYF. The rearrangement links TRBV19 to TRBJ2-7; D uncertain. The CDR3 has 13 amino acids. Trimming removed 3 bases from V and 2 bases from J, with 8 bases in between. In germline, CDR1 is LNHDA, CDR2 SQIVND (reference sequence).

This clone was seen a handful of times. V is TRBV29-1 and J is TRBJ2-5; 7 bases are a match to TRBD1. Per the germline V gene, CDR1 is SQVTM and CDR2 is ANQGSEA. The V gene end was trimmed by 5 bases and the J gene end by 1 base; junction bases not matched to a gene: 4. This CDR3 spans 13 amino acids. The CDR3: CSVRGQLQETQYF. CDR3 DNA: TGCAGCGTTCGGGGACAGCTCCAAGAGACCCAGTACTTC.

This clone was counted between two and nine times. The chain employs TRBV7-2 and TRBJ2-4; 11 bases map to TRBD2. This CDR3 contains 16 residues. The ends lost 5 bases at V and 5 bases at J; junction bases unmatched: 8. Germline CDR1 reads SGHTA; CDR2 reads FQGNSA. DNA for the CDR3: TGTGCCAGCAGCCCTACTAGCGGGAGCTTCCAAAACATTCAGTACTTC. It translates to CASSPTSGSFQNIQYF.

This clone has a handful of counts. CDR3 amino acids: CASSGPGPYGYTF. The CDR3 DNA follows: TGTGCCAGCAGTGGGCCGGGCCCGTATGGCTACACCTTC. J is TRBJ1-2 and V is TRBV25-1; no reliable D call. The germline V and J ends were trimmed by 4 bases and 5 bases, with 11 bases remaining between them. Germline CDR1 MGHDK, CDR2 SYGVNS. The CDR3 is 13 residues long.

This clone turned up a few times. The chain recombines TRBV2 with TRBJ2-1; possibly TRBD2 for D (6 bases). Germline CDR1 is SNHLY and CDR2 is FYNNEI. V dropped 5 bases and J dropped 1 base, with 12 bases sitting between them. The CDR3 length is 15 residues. The CDR3 sequence: CASSLDGRSYNEQFF. CDR3 in DNA: TGTGCCAGCAGTTTGGACGGGAGATCCTACAATGAGCAGTTCTTC.

This clone appeared many times. This chain uses TRBV28 with TRBJ1-5; unclear D gene. Deletions cut 0 bases from V and 3 bases from J, with 12 bases between. The germline V gene has CDR1 MDHEN and CDR2 SYDVKM. This CDR3 comprises 16 residues. CDR3 residues: CASSLWAVTDNQPQHF. The CDR3 coding sequence is TGTGCCAGCAGTTTATGGGCAGTCACAGACAATCAGCCCCAGCATTTT.

This clone was seen a few times. This sequence joins TRBV7-9 and TRBJ2-6, with D possibly TRBD2 on 5 matching bases. The CDR3 runs to 17 residues. V was cut by 5 bases and J by 0 bases, with 14 bases left in between. Germline V CDR1 and CDR2: SEHNR, FQNEAQ (reference sequence). CDR3 in amino acids: CASSLNGLISGANVLTF. The CDR3 coding sequence is TGTGCCAGCAGCCTAAATGGACTGATCTCTGGGGCCAACGTCCTGACTTTC.

This clone was detected only a few times. This rearrangement joins TRBV10-3 to TRBJ1-1; D is unclear. Germline CDR1 reads ENHRY; CDR2 reads SYGVKD. The CDR3 is made up of 13 amino acids. Trimming took off 2 bases at V and 6 bases at J, with 10 bases between the two ends. CDR3 coding DNA: TGTGCCATCAGTGAGGGAAGGGAGGCTGAAGCTTTCTTT. It is translated as CAISEGREAEAFF.

Points on this clone: A read error is the likely source, as a far larger clone sits one nucleotide away. Other DNA sequences in this specimen translate into the identical CDR3. The chain recombines TRBV29-1 with TRBJ2-7; 10 positions agree with TRBD1. Germline trimming cut 6 bases from V and 5 bases from J; bases unmatched to any gene: 4. The CDR3 totals 12 residues. Germline V gene sequence: CDR1 SQVTM, CDR2 ANQGSEA. The CDR3 DNA is TGCAGCGTCCGGACAGGGGGGGACGAGCAGTACTTC. This codes for CSVRTGGDEQYF.

There are a few counts of this clone. The chain carries TRBV2 and TRBJ1-1; D ambiguous. Germline V CDR1 and CDR2: SNHLY, FYNNEI. This CDR3 spans 13 amino acids. V lost 2 bases, J lost 5 bases, and 9 bases lay in between. Written as DNA, the CDR3 is TGTGCCAGCAGTGAATTCCCGGGGACTGAAGCTTTCTTT. Protein: CASSEFPGTEAFF.

This clone was counted only a few times. The chain uses TRBV11-2 and TRBJ2-5; D might be TRBD2 (6 bases). V was shortened by 6 bases and J by 5 bases, with 16 bases between the two germline ends. Germline CDR1 is SGHAT and CDR2 is FQNNGV. This CDR3 contains 14 residues. The CDR3 loop is CASSRGTQKETQYF. DNA for the CDR3: TGTGCCAGCAGTCGCGGGACTCAGAAGGAGACCCAGTACTTC.

This sequence joins TRBV7-3 and TRBJ2-1; D not resolved. The length of the CDR3 is 13 residues. Trimming cost V 5 bases and J 9 bases, with 14 bases left between them. In germline, CDR1 is SGHTA, CDR2 FQGTGA. The CDR3 nucleotides are TGTGCCAGCAGCCCCTCCTGGTCGAGTGAGCAGTTCTTC. This codes for CASSPSWSSEQFF.

This clone has only a few counts. This rearrangement joins TRBV9 to TRBJ2-7, with 11 bases that match TRBD1. There are 14 residues in the CDR3. The V gene's germline CDR1 is SGDLS and CDR2 YYNGEE. The junction had 4 bases not matched to a gene; V was cut back by 4 bases and J by 4 bases. The CDR3 nucleotides read TGTGCCAGCAGCCCGGGACAGGGGGGATACGAGCAGTACTTC. Translated: CASSPGQGGYEQYF.

In its sample, this clone was seen a few times. The junction shows a germline mismatch at one end, possibly a read error. This chain joins TRBV6-1 and TRBJ2-7; 12 bases align to TRBD2. Germline CDR1 is MNHNS and CDR2 is SASEGT. This CDR3 has 17 residues. CDR3 bases: TGTGCCATCAGTGAAGTCCTAGCGGGAGGGCATAAATACGAGCAGTACTTC. Translated, it gives CAISEVLAGGHKYEQYF.

This clone was picked up a small number of times. This chain connects TRBV4-3 to TRBJ1-2, with no clear D. Germline V gives CDR1 LGHNA, CDR2 YSLEER. The CDR3 contains 14 residues. Deletions cut 3 bases from V and 7 bases from J, with 15 bases between. The CDR3 loop is CASSHDRAPGGYTF. The CDR3 DNA follows: TGCGCCAGCAGCCATGACCGAGCGCCCGGTGGCTACACCTTC.

There are a few counts of this clone. This chain links TRBV7-9 with TRBJ1-1; 7 bases are a match to TRBD1. This CDR3 is built from 14 residues. Germline CDR1 is SEHNR and CDR2 is FQNEAQ (reference sequence). Losses at the gene ends were 6 bases for V and 6 bases for J; bases not matched to a gene: 10. DNA of the CDR3: TGTGCCAGCAGTTCGACAGGGAAGAAACCTGAAGCTTTCTTT. Protein sequence: CASSSTGKKPEAFF.

This clone has more than one count but fewer than ten. The rearrangement links TRBV28 to TRBJ2-7, with TRBD1 identical over 8 bases. CDR1 and CDR2 from the germline V gene are MDHEN and SYDVKM. The CDR3 spans 18 residues. V lost 8 bases and J lost 2; bases outside the gene matches: 20. The CDR3 region is CASWSPGGVLRRTYEQYF. CDR3 DNA: TGTGCCAGCTGGTCTCCAGGGGGCGTATTGCGGAGGACCTACGAGCAGTACTTC.

V usage is TRBV27 and J usage is TRBJ1-2, with 7 bases that match TRBD1. V was clipped by 10 bases and J by 4 bases; unmatched bases: 12. Germline V CDR1 and CDR2: MNHEY, SMNVEV (reference sequence). The CDR3 length is 14 residues. This CDR3 reads CATLPTGFSYGYTF. The CDR3 DNA follows: TGTGCCACCCTCCCGACAGGGTTTTCCTATGGCTACACCTTC.

The rearrangement links TRBV19 to TRBJ2-7, with D perhaps TRBD1 (5 bases). The CDR3 loop spans 13 amino acids. Trimming removed 6 bases at V and 3 bases at J, with 12 bases between. Germline V gene lookup returns CDR1 LNHDA and CDR2 SQIVND (reference sequence). CDR3 amino acids: CASREKGDYEQYF. DNA for the CDR3: TGTGCCAGTAGAGAGAAAGGGGACTACGAGCAGTACTTC.

This clone has more than one count but fewer than ten. V usage is TRBV19 and J usage is TRBJ2-1; TRBD1 matches 8 bases. The V gene end was trimmed by 4 bases and the J gene end by 0 bases; junction bases not matched to a gene: 2. CDR3 length: 15 amino acids. Germline lookup yields CDR1 LNHDA and CDR2 SQIVND (reference sequence). CDR3 nucleotides: TGTGCCAGTAGTAGGGACAGGAGCTCCTACAATGAGCAGTTCTTC. It encodes CASSRDRSSYNEQFF.

Note on this clone: A much larger clone sits a single nucleotide away, making a read error possible. This chain uses TRBV5-4 with TRBJ2-3; the match to TRBD2 covers 8 bases. There are 15 residues in the CDR3. CDR1 is SGHNT and CDR2 is YYREEE in the germline V gene (reference sequence). The V and J ends lost 2 bases and 0 bases, in that order; junction bases with no gene match: 2. The CDR3 DNA sequence: TGTGCCAGCAGCTTTGCTAGCGGGAGCACAGATACGCAGTATTTT. This gives the protein CASSFASGSTDTQYF.

In this sample, this clone turned up a few times. V gene TRBV7-2 combines with J gene TRBJ2-1, with D perhaps matching TRBD2 (5 bases). The CDR3 extends over 14 amino acids. The V and J ends lost 5 bases and 9 bases respectively, with 17 bases between them. Germline V gives CDR1 SGHTA, CDR2 FQGNSA. CDR3 coding DNA: TGTGCCAGCAGCCCGAGCGGCTACTCTATTGAGCAGTTCTTC. This encodes CASSPSGYSIEQFF.

This clone was seen more than once but under ten times. CDR3 amino acids: CATTPGGIMNTEAFF. CDR3 sequence (DNA): TGTGCCACCACCCCTGGGGGAATAATGAACACTGAAGCTTTCTTT. V gene TRBV15 combines with J gene TRBJ1-1; D possibly corresponds to TRBD1 (5 bases). CDR1 is LNHNV and CDR2 is YYDKDF in the germline V gene (reference sequence). The V end lost 7 bases, the J end lost 0 bases, and 15 bases lay between the germline ends. The CDR3 covers 15 residues.

The rearrangement joins TRBV11-1 to TRBJ2-1, with D possibly TRBD1 on 5 matching bases. The CDR3 consists of 11 residues. V was trimmed by 4 bases and J by 10 bases, leaving 8 bases between them. Germline values: CDR1 SGHAT, CDR2 FQDESV (reference sequence). DNA of the CDR3: TGTGCCAGCAGCTCATACAGGGAGCAGTTCTTC. It codes for CASSSYREQFF.

This clone showed up just a few times. This rearrangement joins TRBV7-9 to TRBJ2-1; 7 bases align to TRBD2. The junction had 11 bases not matched to a gene; V was cut back by 4 bases and J by 5 bases. The CDR3 sequence is 16 residues long. Germline loops: CDR1 SEHNR, CDR2 FQNEAQ (reference sequence). CDR3 in amino acids: CASSWGGLADHNEQFF. For the CDR3, the DNA is TGTGCCAGCAGCTGGGGTGGGCTAGCGGATCACAATGAGCAGTTCTTC.

This rearrangement joins TRBV7-9 to TRBJ2-7; D is ambiguous. The ends were cut back, 6 bases at V and 0 bases at J, with 6 bases in the middle. The germline gives CDR1 SEHNR, CDR2 FQNEAQ (reference sequence). This CDR3 has 12 amino acids. CDR3 coding DNA: TGTGCCAGCAGGCGGAGCTCCTACGAGCAGTACTTC. It encodes CASRRSSYEQYF.